Detailed here is one T cell receptor (beta chain). There is no known antigen for this receptor. No base-level quality is on record; no much larger clone is a single base apart. The intended sense of this specimen's time point label: patch test 3, about 24 weeks after DPC sensitization. The sample's treatment or condition label, decoded: therapeutic diphenylcyclopropenone sensitization with weekly scalp DPC. At every patch-test visit, the blood draw took place before the patch test was put on. Patients were eligible if aged 18 to 70, diagnosed with alopecia and judged suitable for DPC therapy, and pregnant patients were excluded. Unfractionated whole blood was collected in Tempus Blood RNA tubes, and total RNA was extracted from that blood. Compared with germline, V lacks 0 bases and J lacks 6 bases; bases without a gene match: 6. Reading the germline V gene gives CDR1 SGHRS and CDR2 YFSETQ. The CDR3, cysteine through phenylalanine, is 16 amino acids long. Here the CDR3 DNA is all that survives: 48 bases in frame from base 1.

Library creation used RACE. The data were produced on a NextSeq 500. Library preparation attached unique molecular identifiers to individual cDNA molecules for quantitative, reproducible TCR counting. Both TCR alpha and TCR beta chains were sequenced from each blood RNA sample. The authors' pipeline ran thus. Samples had a median of 95,638 TCRs, with a range from roughly 23,224 to 750,000. The Decombinator software suite was used to annotate V, J and CDR3 in the TCR reads. To make PS versus PT1 abundance plots, every sample was subsampled to the same number of TCRs (28,000). Expanded TCRs were defined as absent before sensitization and observed at least eight times at the 2-week time point. The raw public data were reprocessed by TCRdb itself: fastp quality trimming at Q25, MiXCR clonotype calling, in-frame beta chains only. Rows with a matching CDR3 protein are joined into one entry that keeps the most common DNA and genes. TCRdb's processing, not the study's, gives the V and J calls here. Counted in this sample were about 160,000 distinct CDR3 sequences; 25% to 35% of them appeared once. The ten largest clonotypes hold around 2.3% of the sample.

The sample originates from a study of human T cells and chemical hapten exposure (dated by TCRdb to about 2021). With respect to the entire study: For sensitization, 2% DPC in acetone was applied to a roughly 2 cm by roughly 2 cm area of upper inner arm skin. Alopecia areata with under or over 50% scalp involvement, alopecia totalis and alopecia universalis were represented in the patient cohort, which was mostly female. In alopecia patients, the study followed how the peripheral blood TCR repertoire changed in vivo over primary and secondary sensitization to diphenylcyclopropenone (DPC), a hapten. Patients additionally received weekly therapeutic DPC doses to the scalp throughout the approximately 25-week study period. Blood samples were taken from patients before sensitization (week 0) and then at 2, 6 and about 24 weeks after DPC sensitization. Under 30 alopecia patients gave blood for TCR sequencing at one to four time points (pre-sensitization, 2, 6 and 24 weeks). Patch tests used Finn chambers with 0.01% DPC on the upper back, scored after 6 days by International Contact Dermatitis Research Group standards. Libraries were pooled for sequencing, and per-sample TCR yields varied mainly because of small differences in library volumes within the pool.

What the work shows at the level of the full study, not this receptor alone: Patch test score correlated positively with the number of PT1 expanded TCRs, reaching significance at thresholds 8, 16 and 32 but not at 4. Alopecia, a presumed autoimmune disease, was present in all patients, so the immune response of the patients might differ from that of healthy individuals. The number of TCRs above 1 in 1000 frequency did not change with DPC sensitization; there was no evidence of global repertoire structure alterations. Compared with pre-sensitization or healthy control sets, expanded TCRs formed significantly more large CDR3 similarity clusters, which is consistent with antigen-driven responses. After repeated subsampling, changes were observed in the strength of the expansion versus patch-test correlation and in the threshold at which the correlation became significant.

The TCR sequence derives from a woman under 30 with alopecia areata. Some clones in this sample may be carry-over from other donors' samples. Specimen: whole blood, collected in connection with sensitization to the hapten diphenylcyclopropenone (DPC). Recombination joined TRBV5-1 with TRBJ2-7, with 13 bases matching TRBD2. This receptor carries the CDR3 CASSLAGLAGMGEQYF. The sequenced DNA is TGCGCCAGCAGCTTGGCGGGACTAGCGGGAATGGGCGAGCAGTACTTC. The variable domain in full, with residues beyond the CDR3 obtained from the reference TRBV5-1 and TRBJ2-7 genes, is KAGVTQTPRYLIKTRGQQVTLSCSPISGHRSVSWYQQTPGQGLQFLFEYFSETQRNKGNFPGRFSGRQFSNSRSEMNVSTLELGDSALYLCASSLAGLAGMGEQYFGPGTRLTVT.